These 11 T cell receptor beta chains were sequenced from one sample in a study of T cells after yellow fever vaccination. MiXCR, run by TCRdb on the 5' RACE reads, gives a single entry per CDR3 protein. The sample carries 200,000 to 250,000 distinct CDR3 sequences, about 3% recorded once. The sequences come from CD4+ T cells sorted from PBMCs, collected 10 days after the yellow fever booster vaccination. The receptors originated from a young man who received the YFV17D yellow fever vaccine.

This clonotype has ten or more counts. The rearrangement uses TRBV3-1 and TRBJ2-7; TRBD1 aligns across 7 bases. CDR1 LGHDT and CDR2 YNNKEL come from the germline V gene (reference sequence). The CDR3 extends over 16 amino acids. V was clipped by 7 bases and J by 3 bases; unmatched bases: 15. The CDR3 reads CASTPSHRGVYYEQYF. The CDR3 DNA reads TGTGCCAGCACACCATCCCACAGGGGAGTTTACTACGAGCAGTACTTC.

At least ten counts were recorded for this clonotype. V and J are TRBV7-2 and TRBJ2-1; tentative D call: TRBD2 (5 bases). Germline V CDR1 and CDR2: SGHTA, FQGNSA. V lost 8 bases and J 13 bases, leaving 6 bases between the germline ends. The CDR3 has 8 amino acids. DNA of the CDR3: TGTGCCAGCGGACTCCAGTTCTTC. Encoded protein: CASGLQFF.

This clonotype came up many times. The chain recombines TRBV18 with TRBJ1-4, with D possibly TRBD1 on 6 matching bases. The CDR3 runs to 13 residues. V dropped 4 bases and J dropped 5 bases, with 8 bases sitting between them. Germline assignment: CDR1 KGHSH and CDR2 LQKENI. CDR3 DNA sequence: TGTGCCAGCTCACGGGACAAGAATGAAAAACTGTTTTTT. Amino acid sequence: CASSRDKNEKLFF.

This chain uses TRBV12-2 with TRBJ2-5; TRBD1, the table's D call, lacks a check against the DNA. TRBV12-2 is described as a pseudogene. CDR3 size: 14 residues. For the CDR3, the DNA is TGTGCAAGTCGCTTAACAGGGCCCCAAGAGACCCAGTACTTC. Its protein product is CASRLTGPQETQYF.

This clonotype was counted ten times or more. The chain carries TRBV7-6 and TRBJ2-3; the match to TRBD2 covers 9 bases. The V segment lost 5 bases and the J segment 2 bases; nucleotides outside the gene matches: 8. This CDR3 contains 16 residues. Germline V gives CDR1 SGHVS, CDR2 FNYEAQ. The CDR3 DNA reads TGTGCCAGCAGCCTAATAGCGGGGGCCAACACAGATACGCAGTATTTT. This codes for CASSLIAGANTDTQYF.

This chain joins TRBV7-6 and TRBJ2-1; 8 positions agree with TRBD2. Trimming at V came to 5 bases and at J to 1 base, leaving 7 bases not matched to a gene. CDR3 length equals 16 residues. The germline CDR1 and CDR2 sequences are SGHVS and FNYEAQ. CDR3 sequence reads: CASSQRGGPSYNEQFF. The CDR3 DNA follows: TGTGCCAGCAGCCAACGCGGGGGGCCTTCCTACAATGAGCAGTTCTTC. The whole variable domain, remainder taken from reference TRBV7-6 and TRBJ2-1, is GAGVSQSPRYKVTKRGQDVALRCDPISGHVSLYWYRQALGQGPEFLTYFNYEAQQDKSGLPNDRFSAERPEGSISTLTIQRTEQRDSAMYRCASSQRGGPSYNEQFFGPGTRLTVL.

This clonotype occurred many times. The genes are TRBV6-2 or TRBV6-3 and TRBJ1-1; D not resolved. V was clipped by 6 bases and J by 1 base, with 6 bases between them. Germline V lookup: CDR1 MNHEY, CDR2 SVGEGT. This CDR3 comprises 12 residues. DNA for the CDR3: TGTGCCAGCAGACGACAGAACACTGAAGCTTTCTTT. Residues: CASRRQNTEAFF.

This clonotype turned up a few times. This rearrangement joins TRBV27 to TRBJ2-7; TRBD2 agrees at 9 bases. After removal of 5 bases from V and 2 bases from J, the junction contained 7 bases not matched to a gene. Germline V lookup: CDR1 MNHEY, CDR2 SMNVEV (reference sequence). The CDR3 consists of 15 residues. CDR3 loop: CASSIFSSGAYEQYF. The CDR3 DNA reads TGTGCCAGCAGTATATTTTCTAGCGGGGCCTACGAGCAGTACTTC.

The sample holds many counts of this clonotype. The CDR3, as DNA: TGTGCCAGCAGCCAGCCGCTCGCCTATGGCTACACCTTC. This encodes CASSQPLAYGYTF. J is TRBJ1-2 and V is TRBV4-2; no clear D gene. This CDR3 has 13 amino acids. Germline V gene lookup returns CDR1 LGHNA and CDR2 YNFKEQ. V was trimmed by 3 bases and J by 4 bases, leaving 9 bases between them.

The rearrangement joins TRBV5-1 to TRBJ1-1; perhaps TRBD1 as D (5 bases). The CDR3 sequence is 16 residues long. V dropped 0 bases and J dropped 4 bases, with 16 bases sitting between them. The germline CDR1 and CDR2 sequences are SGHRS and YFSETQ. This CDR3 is CASSLAGKDMSTEAFF. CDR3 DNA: TGCGCCAGCAGCTTGGCAGGGAAGGATATGAGCACTGAAGCTTTCTTT.

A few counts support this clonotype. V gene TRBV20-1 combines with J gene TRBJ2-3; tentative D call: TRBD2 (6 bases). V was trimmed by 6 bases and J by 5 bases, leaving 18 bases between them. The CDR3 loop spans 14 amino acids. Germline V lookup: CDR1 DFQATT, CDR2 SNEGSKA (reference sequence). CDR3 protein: CSAGGAIRRDTQYF. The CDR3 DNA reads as TGCAGTGCCGGAGGGGCGATCCGCAGAGATACGCAGTATTTT.